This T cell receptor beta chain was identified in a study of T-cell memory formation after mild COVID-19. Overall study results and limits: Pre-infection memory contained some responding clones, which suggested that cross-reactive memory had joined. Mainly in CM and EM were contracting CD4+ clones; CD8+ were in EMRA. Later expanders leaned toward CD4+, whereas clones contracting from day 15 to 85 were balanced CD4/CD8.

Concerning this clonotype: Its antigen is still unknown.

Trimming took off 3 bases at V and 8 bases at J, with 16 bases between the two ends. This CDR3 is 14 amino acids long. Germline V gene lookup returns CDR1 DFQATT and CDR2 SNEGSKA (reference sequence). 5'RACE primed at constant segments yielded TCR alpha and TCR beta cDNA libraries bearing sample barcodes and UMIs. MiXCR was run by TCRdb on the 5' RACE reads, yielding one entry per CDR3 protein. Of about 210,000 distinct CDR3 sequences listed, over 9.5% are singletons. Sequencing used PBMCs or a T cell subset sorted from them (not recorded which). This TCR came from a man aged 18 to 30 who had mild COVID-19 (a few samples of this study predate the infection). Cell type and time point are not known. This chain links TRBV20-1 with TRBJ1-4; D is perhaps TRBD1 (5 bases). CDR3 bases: TGCAGTGCTAGTTGGGGGGATACACGAGAAAAACTGTTTTTT. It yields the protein CSASWGDTREKLFF.